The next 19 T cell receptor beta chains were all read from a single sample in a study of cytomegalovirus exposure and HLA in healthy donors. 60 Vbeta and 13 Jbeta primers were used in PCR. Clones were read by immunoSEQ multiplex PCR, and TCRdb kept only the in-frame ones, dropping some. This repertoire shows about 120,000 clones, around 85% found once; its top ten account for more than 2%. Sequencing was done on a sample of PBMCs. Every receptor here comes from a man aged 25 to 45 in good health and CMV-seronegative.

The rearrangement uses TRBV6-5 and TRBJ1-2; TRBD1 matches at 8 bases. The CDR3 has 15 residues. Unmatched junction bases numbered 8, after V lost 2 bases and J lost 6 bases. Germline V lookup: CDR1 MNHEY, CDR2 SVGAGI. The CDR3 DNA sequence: TGTGCCAGCAGTTACCAGGGGGCGAGGGTTGATGGCTACACCTTC. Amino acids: CASSYQGARVDGYTF.

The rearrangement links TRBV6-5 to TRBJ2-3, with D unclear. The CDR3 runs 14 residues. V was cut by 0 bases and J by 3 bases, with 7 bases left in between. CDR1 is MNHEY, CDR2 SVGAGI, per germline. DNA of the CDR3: TGTGCCAGCAGTTACTCGAGACTTACAGATACGCAGTATTTT. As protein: CASSYSRLTDTQYF.

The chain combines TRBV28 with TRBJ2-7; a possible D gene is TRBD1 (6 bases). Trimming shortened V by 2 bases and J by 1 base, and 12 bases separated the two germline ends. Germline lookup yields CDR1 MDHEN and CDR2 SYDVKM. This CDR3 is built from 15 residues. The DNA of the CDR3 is TGTGCCAGCAGTTTAGGGGGCTCAGGATCCTACGAGCAGTACTTC. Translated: CASSLGGSGSYEQYF.

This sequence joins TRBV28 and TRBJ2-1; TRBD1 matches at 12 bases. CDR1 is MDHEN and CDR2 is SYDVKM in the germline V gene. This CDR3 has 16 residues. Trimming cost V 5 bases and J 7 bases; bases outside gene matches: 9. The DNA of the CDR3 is TGTGCCAGCAGTCCAACGGGACAGGGGGCGACAAATGAGCAGTTCTTC. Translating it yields CASSPTGQGATNEQFF.

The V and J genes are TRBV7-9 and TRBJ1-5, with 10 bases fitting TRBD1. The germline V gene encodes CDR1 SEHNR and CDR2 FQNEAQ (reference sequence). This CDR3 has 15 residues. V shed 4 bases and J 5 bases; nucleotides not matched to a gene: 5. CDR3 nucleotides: TGTGCCAGCAGCTGGGGACAGGGGAGCCATCAGCCCCAGCATTTT. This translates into CASSWGQGSHQPQHF.

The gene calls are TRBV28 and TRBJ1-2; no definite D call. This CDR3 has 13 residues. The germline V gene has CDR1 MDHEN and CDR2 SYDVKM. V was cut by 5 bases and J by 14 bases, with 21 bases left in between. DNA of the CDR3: TGTGCCAGCAGTACCCCGGGGAGCCACTCGGGAACCTTC. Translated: CASSTPGSHSGTF.

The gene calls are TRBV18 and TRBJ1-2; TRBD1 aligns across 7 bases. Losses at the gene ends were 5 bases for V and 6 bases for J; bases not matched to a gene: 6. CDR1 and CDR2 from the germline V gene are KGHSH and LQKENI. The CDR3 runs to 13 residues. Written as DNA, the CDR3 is TGTGCCAGCTCAACAGGGGCGCAAGATGGCTACACCTTC. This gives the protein CASSTGAQDGYTF.

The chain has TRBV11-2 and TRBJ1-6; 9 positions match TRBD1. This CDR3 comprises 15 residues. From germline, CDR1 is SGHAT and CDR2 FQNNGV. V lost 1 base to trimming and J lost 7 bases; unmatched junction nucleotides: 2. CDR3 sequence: CASSLGTGANSPLHF. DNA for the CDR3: TGTGCCAGCAGCTTAGGGACAGGGGCCAATTCACCCCTCCACTTT.

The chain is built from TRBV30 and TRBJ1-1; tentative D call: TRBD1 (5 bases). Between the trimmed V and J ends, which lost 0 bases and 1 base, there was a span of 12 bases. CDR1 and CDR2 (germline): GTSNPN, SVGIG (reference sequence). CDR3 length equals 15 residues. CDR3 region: CAWSVGPTGNTEAFF. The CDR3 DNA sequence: TGTGCCTGGAGTGTAGGTCCTACAGGGAACACTGAAGCTTTCTTT.

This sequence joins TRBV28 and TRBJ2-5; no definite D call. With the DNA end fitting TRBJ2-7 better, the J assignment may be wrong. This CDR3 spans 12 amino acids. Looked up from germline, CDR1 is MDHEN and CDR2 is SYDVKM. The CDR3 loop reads CASSLSGHEQYF. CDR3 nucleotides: TGTGCCAGCAGTTTGTCGGGTCACGAGCAGTACTTC.

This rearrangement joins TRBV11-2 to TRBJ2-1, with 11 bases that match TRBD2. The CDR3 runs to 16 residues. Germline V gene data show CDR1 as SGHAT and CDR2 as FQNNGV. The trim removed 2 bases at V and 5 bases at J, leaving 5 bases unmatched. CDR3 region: CASSLFSGGADNEQFF. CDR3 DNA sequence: TGTGCCAGCAGCTTATTTAGCGGGGGGGCGGACAATGAGCAGTTCTTC.

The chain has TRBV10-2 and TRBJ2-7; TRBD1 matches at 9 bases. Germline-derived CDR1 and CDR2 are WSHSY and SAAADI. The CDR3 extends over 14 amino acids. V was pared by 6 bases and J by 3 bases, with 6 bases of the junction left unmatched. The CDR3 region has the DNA TGCGCCAGCAGCACCGGGACAGGGTTCTACGAGCAGTACTTC. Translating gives CASSTGTGFYEQYF.

This chain's CDR3 is CASRTGTNEKLFF. In DNA form, the CDR3 reads TGTGCCAGCCGGACAGGGACTAATGAAAAACTGTTTTTT. The V and J genes are TRBV2 and TRBJ1-4; 8 nucleotides agree with TRBD1. CDR1 is SNHLY and CDR2 is FYNNEI in the germline V gene. The junction had 1 base not matched to a gene; V was cut back by 8 bases and J by 2 bases. The CDR3 spans 13 residues.

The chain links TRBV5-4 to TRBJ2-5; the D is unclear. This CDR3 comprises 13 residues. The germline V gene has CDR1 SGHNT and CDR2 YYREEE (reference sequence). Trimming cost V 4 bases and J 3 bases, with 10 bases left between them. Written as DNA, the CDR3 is TGTGCCAGCAGCCTGACACGCGAAGAGACCCAGTACTTC. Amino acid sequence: CASSLTREETQYF.

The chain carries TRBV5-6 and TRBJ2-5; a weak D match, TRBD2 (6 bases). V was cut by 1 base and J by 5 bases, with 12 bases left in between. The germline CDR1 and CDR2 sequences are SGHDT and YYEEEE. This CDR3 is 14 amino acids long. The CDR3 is CASSLTGEVETQYF. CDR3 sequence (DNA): TGTGCCAGCAGCTTGACGGGGGAGGTGGAGACCCAGTACTTC.

The CDR3 DNA reads TGTGCCAGTAGTATGGCAGGACTGAGCTCTGGGGCCAACGTCCTGACTTTC. Its protein is CASSMAGLSSGANVLTF. The chain has TRBV19 and TRBJ2-6, with a weak D call TRBD2 (5 bases). V was clipped by 3 bases and J by 0 bases, with 12 bases between them. Germline CDR1 is LNHDA and CDR2 is SQIVND (reference sequence). The CDR3 sequence is 17 residues long. The full variable domain, with the rest looked up from reference TRBV19 and TRBJ2-6, is DGGITQSPKYLFRKEGQNVTLSCEQNLNHDAMYWYRQDPGQGLRLIYYSQIVNDFQKGDIAEGYSVSREKKESFPLTVTSAQKNPTAFYLCASSMAGLSSGANVLTFGAGSRLTVL.

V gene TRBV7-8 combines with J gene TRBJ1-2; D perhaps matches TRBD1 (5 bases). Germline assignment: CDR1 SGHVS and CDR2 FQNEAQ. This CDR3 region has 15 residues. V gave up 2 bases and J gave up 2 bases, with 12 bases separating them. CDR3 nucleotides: TGTGCCAGCAGCTTACGGGCAGGGTCCAACTATGGCTACACCTTC. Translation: CASSLRAGSNYGYTF.

CDR3 residues: CASSLRGGQGPQHF. CDR3 nucleotides: TGTGCCAGCAGTCTGCGGGGCGGCCAGGGGCCCCAGCATTTT. The V call is TRBV2, the J call TRBJ1-5, with D perhaps matching TRBD1 (5 bases). The CDR3 is 14 residues long. V was trimmed by 5 bases and J by 9 bases, leaving 17 bases between them. CDR1 is SNHLY and CDR2 is FYNNEI in the germline V gene. The entire variable domain, with the rest obtained from reference TRBV2 and TRBJ1-5, is as follows: EPEVTQTPSHQVTQMGQEVILRCVPISNHLYFYWYRQILGQKVEFLVSFYNNEISEKSEIFDDQFSVERPDGSNFTLKIRSTKLEDSAMYFCASSLRGGQGPQHFGDGTRLSIL.

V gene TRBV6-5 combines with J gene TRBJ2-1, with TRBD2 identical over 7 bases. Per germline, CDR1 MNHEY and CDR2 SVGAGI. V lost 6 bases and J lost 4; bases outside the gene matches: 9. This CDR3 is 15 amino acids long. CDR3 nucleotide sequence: TGTGCCAGCAGACTTACGGGGGGATCATACAATGAGCAGTTCTTC. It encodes CASRLTGGSYNEQFF.